This T cell receptor (beta chain) was captured in a study of blood T cell repertoires in COVID-19. Study details: Samples came from the United States, Italy and Spain, spanning acute and convalescent COVID-19.

The repertoire was sequenced with immunoSEQ multiplex PCR; TCRdb's copy has only in-frame clones and lacks some. Among about 73,000 clones listed, roughly 87% were seen once. The CDR3 length is 12 residues. Germline assignment: CDR1 LNHDA and CDR2 SQIVND (reference sequence). With 7 bases removed from V and 5 bases from J, the gap between germline ends came to 8 bases. This chain joins TRBV19 and TRBJ2-2; the D is unclear. Sequenced: peripheral blood. The source is a man older than 75 with acute or convalescent COVID-19. DNA for the CDR3: TGTGCCAGTAATAAGCGAACCGGGGAGCTGTTTTTT. Amino acids: CASNKRTGELFF.